The clone carrying this TCR beta chain came up a few times. The data belong to a study of T cells after yellow fever vaccination. Study-level results: Weaker overall was a secondary response that nonetheless peaked faster, on day 5 versus 15.

TCRdb used MiXCR to reprocess the 5' RACE reads, holding one entry per CDR3 protein. Of over 45,000 distinct CDR3 sequences detected, about 5.6% appear once; the ten largest clones hold roughly 28%. The receptor was derived from a man younger than 35 who received the YFV17D yellow fever vaccine. Sample: PBMCs, either bulk or a sorted T-cell subset (CD4+, CD8+, memory, or dextramer-sorted; not recorded which), taken on the day of the yellow fever booster vaccination.

This CDR3 is CASSDLWGSNQPQHF. In DNA, the CDR3 is TGTGCCAGCAGTGACCTCTGGGGGAGCAATCAGCCCCAGCATTTT. The rearrangement joins TRBV6-5 to TRBJ1-5; possible D gene TRBD1, 5 bases. This CDR3 is built from 15 residues. V shed 5 bases and J shed 1 base, with 12 bases lying between them. CDR1 is MNHEY and CDR2 is SVGAGI in the germline V gene.